This T cell receptor beta chain was sequenced during a study of blood T cell repertoires in COVID-19. Turning to the study itself: Donors in the United States, Italy and Spain gave samples during acute or convalescent COVID-19. From T cells, B-cell-depleted T cells, or PBMCs came the material, which was cDNA or gDNA.

Per the original methods: Amplified reference gene primers provided the basis for estimating nucleated cell counts. Libraries were prepared by immunoSEQ multiplex PCR; TCRdb keeps only in-frame clonotypes and omits some of them. That table supplies the V and J calls and clone size; D and trimming were determined from the DNA. The sample holds over 400,000 clones, more than 80% seen once. This CDR3 has 17 amino acids. The germline V gene has CDR1 SGHRS and CDR2 YFSETQ. V shed 1 base and J 0 bases; nucleotides not matched to a gene: 9. The chain recombines TRBV5-1 with TRBJ1-1; 7 bases line up with TRBD1. This sequence originates from a woman aged 25-40 years with active or convalescent COVID-19. The sample comprised peripheral blood. This CDR3 reads CASSLTGTVKMNTEAFF. The DNA for the CDR3 is TGCGCCAGCAGCTTGACCGGGACAGTAAAAATGAACACTGAAGCTTTCTTT. Full variable domain (outside the CDR3, taken from reference TRBV5-1 and TRBJ1-1): KAGVTQTPRYLIKTRGQQVTLSCSPISGHRSVSWYQQTPGQGLQFLFEYFSETQRNKGNFPGRFSGRQFSNSRSEMNVSTLELGDSALYLCASSLTGTVKMNTEAFFGQGTRLTVV.